These 9 T cell receptor beta chains came from one sample sequenced in a study of blood T cells in healthy people across ages. Primed by a sample-barcoded 5' primer and a J-beta primer mix, a second PCR proceeded for 7 to 11 cycles. From the 5' RACE reads, TCRdb called clonotypes with MiXCR, one entry per CDR3 protein. The table shows some 780,000 distinct CDR3 sequences, with about 56% occurring only once. Sample: blood. Receptors were obtained from a man aged 40-49 years in good health.

The chain uses TRBV7-2 and TRBJ2-7; D not certain. This CDR3 spans 14 amino acids. CDR1 and CDR2 (germline): SGHTA, FQGNSA. Trimming shortened V by 2 bases and J by 1 base, and 9 bases separated the two germline ends. The CDR3 nucleotides are TGTGCCAGCAGCTTAAACCTTGGGTCCTACGAGCAGTACTTC. It encodes CASSLNLGSYEQYF.

This rearrangement joins TRBV24-1 to TRBJ2-1; D tentatively fits TRBD1 or TRBD2 (5 bases each). Trimming shortened V by 1 base and J by 12 bases, and 9 bases separated the two germline ends. The CDR3 consists of 12 residues. In germline, CDR1 is KGHDR, CDR2 SFDVKD. DNA of the CDR3: TGTGCCACCAGTGATTTTGGGACCGGGCAGTTCTTC. Its protein is CATSDFGTGQFF.

This clonotype has only a few counts. The chain recombines TRBV5-1 with TRBJ2-1; D not resolved. The CDR3 is 13 amino acids. The V gene's germline CDR1 is SGHRS and CDR2 YFSETQ. Trimming pared 0 bases from V and 5 bases from J, leaving 6 bases between. The CDR3 DNA is TGCGCCAGCAGCTTGGGCCTACACAATGAGCAGTTCTTC. Protein: CASSLGLHNEQFF.

This clonotype was counted a single time. The J gene is TRBJ2-4, the V gene TRBV3-1, with a possible D match to TRBD2 (6 bases). The J call may be wrong; the DNA end is better matched by TRBJ2-7. This CDR3 region has 16 residues. Looked up from germline, CDR1 is LGHDT and CDR2 is YNNKEL (reference sequence). Here the CDR3 reads CASSDPTGASLYEQYF. In DNA form, the CDR3 reads TGTGCCAGCAGCGACCCCACGGGAGCAAGCCTCTACGAGCAGTACTTC.

V is TRBV2 and J is TRBJ2-5; the D gene is possibly TRBD2 (5 bases). This CDR3 region has 14 residues. From germline, CDR1 is SNHLY and CDR2 FYNNEI. V was pared by 3 bases and J by 5 bases, with 13 bases between. CDR3 coding DNA: TGTGCCAGCAGTGAGGCCCGGACTGAGGAGACCCAGTACTTC. Its translation is CASSEARTEETQYF.

The chain joins TRBV5-1 to TRBJ2-4, with D perhaps matching TRBD1 (5 bases). The CDR3 sequence is 17 residues long. Trimming cost V 2 bases and J 6 bases, with 21 bases left between them. The germline V gene has CDR1 SGHRS and CDR2 YFSETQ. CDR3 in DNA: TGCGCCAGCAGCTTAATCTCTGGGCAGGGCCAGGGAAACATTCAGTACTTC. Its translation: CASSLISGQGQGNIQYF.

This sequence joins TRBV29-1 and TRBJ2-1, with TRBD1 as a possible D gene (5 bases). The DNA end favors TRBJ2-7, so the J call may be wrong. The V gene's germline CDR1 is SQVTM and CDR2 ANQGSEA. The CDR3 runs to 14 residues. The CDR3 region has the DNA TGCAGCGTTGTGGGGCACGTATCCTACAATGAGCAGTACTTC. Its protein is CSVVGHVSYNEQYF.

This clonotype was picked up a small number of times. The chain employs TRBV5-1 and TRBJ2-5; 10 bases match TRBD2. The junction had 7 bases not matched to a gene; V was cut back by 0 bases and J by 5 bases. The CDR3 extends over 16 amino acids. The germline gives CDR1 SGHRS, CDR2 YFSETQ. The CDR3 nucleotides are TGCGCCAGCAGCTTGGCGACTAGCGGGTTGGAGGAGACCCAGTACTTC. It specifies CASSLATSGLEETQYF.

The chain has TRBV4-3 and TRBJ2-7, with TRBD2 identical over 7 bases. The better agreement between TRBJ2-4 and the DNA end casts doubt on the J call. Germline CDR1 and CDR2: LGHNA and YSLEER. The CDR3 has 17 residues. The CDR3 here is CASSQGTWGGDKNIQYF. In DNA form, the CDR3 reads TGCGCCAGCAGCCAAGGGACCTGGGGGGGGGACAAAAACATTCAGTACTTC.